This TCR beta chain comes out of a study of patients and donors after allogeneic stem cell transplantation. This clonotype was detected a few times. TCRdb analysed the RT-PCR reads with MiXCR anew, one entry per CDR3 protein. The repertoire holds roughly 880,000 distinct CDR3 sequences, approximately 18% seen once, with 6% in the top ten. The V end was cut by 0 bases, the J end by 7 bases, with 15 bases between. Germline V gene lookup returns CDR1 MNHEY and CDR2 SVGAGI. This CDR3 comprises 15 residues. The V and J genes are TRBV6-5 and TRBJ1-1; D is ambiguous. The TCR originated in a human donor who was either an allogeneic HSCT recipient or a stem cell or donor lymphocyte infusion donor (not recorded which). It is not recorded whose cells these are; they may come from a transplant donor. The specimen was blood, either unsorted or a sorted T cell fraction (not recorded which). CDR3 loop: CASSYSRGSLGEAFF. The CDR3 bases are TGTGCCAGCAGTTACTCTCGCGGGAGTTTAGGTGAAGCTTTCTTT.